The sequence of this T cell receptor delta chain was determined in a study of gamma-delta chains in newborns, infants, children. Study overall: Microbial exposure reportedly drives polyclonal innate γδ T cell expansion after birth.

There are 18 residues in the CDR3. The V gene lost 2 bases and the J gene lost 3 bases, with 16 bases spanning the gap. Per germline, CDR1 GEAIGNYY and CDR2 EKD. TCRdb re-analyzed the reads via CATT. The sample has 7,000 to 9,500 delta-chain clones; approximately 22% are singletons. With respect to this clone: A much larger clone differs from this one at a single base, so this may be a read error.

This TCR was recovered from a child who was a newborn, infant or young child, either healthy, febrile or measles-vaccinated (not recorded which). The rearrangement joins TRDV2 to TRDJ3, with D unresolved. Sequencing used blood. The CDR3 coding sequence is TGTGCCTGTGACATGGTAATGGTTCGTGGCTGGGACACCCGACAGATGTTTTTC. Encoded protein: CACDMVMVRGWDTRQMFF.